The entry below describes one T cell receptor (beta chain). Its antigen is still unknown. Other DNA sequences in the same sample also yield this CDR3. The entry originates in a study of shared clonotypes between healthy human individuals. Produced via immunoSEQ multiplex PCR; TCRdb's table is partial and in-frame only. This sample carries some 2,100,000 clones, 93% of them seen once, and the ten largest clones take approximately 1.7%. Naive CD8 cells, CD45RO-negative and positively selected for CCR7, excluded terminally differentiated effector memory CD45RA+ cells. Free of recent acute infections or vaccinations, the donors were healthy HIV-negative adults. Study-wide points: Few donors restricted represented genetic and exposure-history diversity.

Deletions cut 4 bases from V and 4 bases from J, with 3 bases between. Germline CDR1 is SGHDT and CDR2 is YYEEEE. This CDR3 has 11 residues. The source is a man aged 18 to 30 in good health. Some clones in this sample may be carry-over from other donors' samples. The sample was naive CD8+ T cells from PBMCs. The chain carries TRBV5-6 and TRBJ2-1, with D uncertain. The chain's CDR3 is CASSLYNEQFF. DNA for the CDR3: TGTGCCAGCAGCCTGTACAATGAGCAGTTCTTC.